This T cell receptor beta chain was found in a study of preoperative IRX-2 immunotherapy in early breast cancer. Sequenced by immunoSEQ multiplex PCR; TCRdb stores in-frame clones only, minus some. Of 24,000 or so clones listed, approximately 90% are singletons. Regarding treatment: preoperative locoregional IRX-2 cytokine immunotherapy. Preoperative locoregional IRX-2 cytokine immunotherapy was tested in the phase Ib source study. CDR1 is MNHNY and CDR2 is SVGAGI in the germline V gene (reference sequence). The CDR3 length is 14 residues. V lost 2 bases to trimming and J lost 3 bases, with 10 bases between them.

This chain uses TRBV6-6 with TRBJ1-1, with a weak D call TRBD1 (5 bases). The clonotype comes from a human donor with breast cancer. The specimen was tumor tissue, collected after IRX-2 immunotherapy. CDR3 coding DNA: TGTGCCAGCAGTTACGGGGGTGGGGACACTGAAGCTTTCTTT. Translation gives CASSYGGGDTEAFF.